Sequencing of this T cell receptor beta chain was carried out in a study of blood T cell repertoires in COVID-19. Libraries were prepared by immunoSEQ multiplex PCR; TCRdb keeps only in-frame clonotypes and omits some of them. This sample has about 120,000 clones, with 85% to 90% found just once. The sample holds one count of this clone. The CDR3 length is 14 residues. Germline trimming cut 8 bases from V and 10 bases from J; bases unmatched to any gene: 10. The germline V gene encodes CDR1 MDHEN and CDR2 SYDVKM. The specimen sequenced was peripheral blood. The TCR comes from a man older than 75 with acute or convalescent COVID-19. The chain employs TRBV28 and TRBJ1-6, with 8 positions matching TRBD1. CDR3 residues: CASGKGQGGSPLHF. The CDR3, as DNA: TGTGCCAGCGGTAAAGGACAGGGCGGCTCACCCCTCCACTTT.